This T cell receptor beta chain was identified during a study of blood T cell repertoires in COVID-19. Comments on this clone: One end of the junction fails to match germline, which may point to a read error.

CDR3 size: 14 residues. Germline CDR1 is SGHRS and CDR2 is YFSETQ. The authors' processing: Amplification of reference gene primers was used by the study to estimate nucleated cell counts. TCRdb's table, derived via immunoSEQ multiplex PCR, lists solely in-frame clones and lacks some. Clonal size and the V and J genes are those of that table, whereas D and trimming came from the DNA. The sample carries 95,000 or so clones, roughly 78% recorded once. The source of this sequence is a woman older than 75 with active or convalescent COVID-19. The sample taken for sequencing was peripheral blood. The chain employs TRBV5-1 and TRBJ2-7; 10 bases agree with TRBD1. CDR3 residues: CASSGTGASYEQYF. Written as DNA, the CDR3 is TGTGCCAGCAGCGGGACAGGGGCCTCCTACGAGCAGTACTTC.